Listed below are T cell receptor beta chains from one sample, sequenced in a study of T cell changes during pregnancy in multiple sclerosis. Generated by immunoSEQ multiplex PCR, the TCRdb table keeps only in-frame clones and is missing some. The data contain tens of thousands of clones, roughly 93% of them seen just once; the ten biggest clones take up around 1.4%. The specimen comprised peripheral blood, sampled in the third trimester of pregnancy. These receptors all come from a female donor in good health, enrolled as a control in a pregnancy study. The CDR3 runs from the conserved cysteine through the conserved F or W. A D gene is named only where the DNA matches it firmly. A row's size may be missing; if present it is once, few, many or a size class.

V gene: TRBV19
J gene: TRBJ2-7
CDR3 length: 16
clone size: .
D gene: TRBD1
CDR3 protein: CASSIKTGGDSYEQYF
CDR3 DNA: TGTGCCAGTAGTATAAAGACAGGGGGGGACTCCTACGAGCAGTACTTC

V gene: TRBV6-6
J gene: TRBJ1-3
CDR3 length: 16
clone size: .
D gene: TRBD1
CDR3 protein: CASSYSKRGLGNTIYF
CDR3 DNA: TGTGCCAGCAGTTACTCGAAGAGGGGGCTCGGAAACACCATATATTTT

V gene: TRBV28
J gene: TRBJ2-7
CDR3 length: 13
clone size: few
D gene: TRBD1
CDR3 protein: CASAGQGRDEQYF
CDR3 DNA: TGTGCCAGCGCCGGACAGGGGAGGGACGAGCAGTACTTC

V gene: TRBV7-2
J gene: TRBJ2-7
CDR3 length: 15
clone size: few
D gene: .
CDR3 protein: CASSFEFSGWVEQYF
CDR3 DNA: TGTGCCAGCAGCTTCGAATTCAGCGGGTGGGTCGAGCAGTACTTC

V gene: TRBV5-4
J gene: TRBJ2-7
CDR3 length: 15
clone size: .
D gene: TRBD1
CDR3 protein: CASSYWTGPSYEQYF
CDR3 DNA: TGTGCCAGCAGCTACTGGACAGGGCCCTCCTACGAGCAGTACTTC

V gene: TRBV28
J gene: TRBJ1-2
CDR3 length: 14
clone size: .
D gene: TRBD1
CDR3 protein: CASTPDRVKWGYTF
CDR3 DNA: TGTGCCAGCACTCCGGACAGGGTAAAGTGGGGCTACACCTTC

V gene: TRBV28
J gene: TRBJ2-5
CDR3 length: 13
clone size: once
D gene: .
CDR3 protein: CASSFIRRVTQYF
CDR3 DNA: TGTGCCAGCAGTTTCATCCGCAGGGTGACCCAGTACTTC

V gene: TRBV15
J gene: TRBJ2-6
CDR3 length: 15
clone size: .
D gene: .
CDR3 protein: CATSSRVSGANVLTF
CDR3 DNA: TGTGCCACCAGCAGCCGGGTGTCTGGGGCCAACGTCCTGACTTTC

V gene: TRBV4-2
J gene: TRBJ2-3
CDR3 length: 17
clone size: .
D gene: .
CDR3 protein: CASSQEVAGQTTDTQYF
CDR3 DNA: TGTGCCAGCAGCCAAGAGGTTGCGGGGCAGACCACAGATACGCAGTATTTT

V gene: TRBV5-4
J gene: TRBJ1-4
CDR3 length: 15
clone size: .
D gene: .
CDR3 protein: CASSPTGSRSPKLFF
CDR3 DNA: TGTGCCAGCAGCCCTACCGGGTCCCGGTCCCCTAAACTGTTTTTT

V gene: TRBV6-5
J gene: TRBJ2-3
CDR3 length: 16
clone size: .
D gene: .
CDR3 protein: CASSYSGGVRQDTQYF
CDR3 DNA: TGTGCCAGCAGTTACTCGGGCGGGGTCCGGCAAGATACGCAGTATTTT

V gene: TRBV4-1
J gene: TRBJ1-5
CDR3 length: 16
clone size: .
D gene: .
CDR3 protein: CASSQEEGVRNQPQHF
CDR3 DNA: TGCGCCAGCAGCCAAGAAGAGGGGGTCCGAAATCAGCCCCAGCATTTT

V gene: TRBV7-2
J gene: TRBJ2-7
CDR3 length: 15
clone size: .
D gene: .
CDR3 protein: CASSSLGVGGYEQYF
CDR3 DNA: TGTGCCAGCAGCTCCCTGGGGGTGGGGGGCTACGAGCAGTACTTC

V gene: TRBV5-1
J gene: TRBJ2-4
CDR3 length: 17
clone size: once
D gene: .
CDR3 protein: CASSPGLSSLAKNIQYF
CDR3 DNA: TGCGCCAGCTCCCCGGGACTGTCCTCTCTAGCCAAAAACATTCAGTACTTC

V gene: TRBV4-1
J gene: TRBJ2-3
CDR3 length: 15
clone size: .
D gene: .
CDR3 protein: CASSQGQVLTDTQYF
CDR3 DNA: TGCGCCAGCAGCCAAGGTCAGGTTTTGACAGATACGCAGTATTTT

V gene: TRBV28
J gene: TRBJ1-5
CDR3 length: 13
clone size: .
D gene: .
CDR3 protein: CGGGRAHTQPQHF
CDR3 DNA: TGTGGCGGGGGCAGGGCGCACACTCAGCCCCAGCATTTT

V gene: TRBV27
J gene: TRBJ2-3
CDR3 length: 16
clone size: .
D gene: TRBD1
CDR3 protein: CASSLVTGVVTDTQYF
CDR3 DNA: TGTGCCAGCAGTCTCGTCACAGGGGTGGTCACAGATACGCAGTATTTT

V gene: TRBV5-4
J gene: TRBJ2-3
CDR3 length: 16
clone size: .
D gene: TRBD2
CDR3 protein: CASSSGLAGGGDTQYF
CDR3 DNA: TGTGCCAGCAGCTCGGGACTAGCGGGAGGTGGAGATACGCAGTATTTT

V gene: TRBV11-3
J gene: TRBJ1-1
CDR3 length: 13
clone size: .
D gene: .
CDR3 protein: CASSTTGSTEAFF
CDR3 DNA: TGTGCCAGCAGCACGACAGGTTCCACTGAAGCTTTCTTT

V gene: TRBV2
J gene: TRBJ1-2
CDR3 length: 11
clone size: .
D gene: .
CDR3 protein: CASRSNYGYTF
CDR3 DNA: TGTGCCAGCCGCAGTAACTATGGCTACACCTTC

V gene: TRBV4-1
J gene: TRBJ1-2
CDR3 length: 14
clone size: .
D gene: .
CDR3 protein: CASSQDNRFYGYTF
CDR3 DNA: TGCGCCAGCAGCCAAGATAACAGGTTCTATGGCTACACCTTC

V gene: TRBV7-9
J gene: TRBJ2-3
CDR3 length: 16
clone size: once
D gene: TRBD2
CDR3 protein: CASSLKGLPHTDTQYF
CDR3 DNA: TGTGCCAGCAGCTTAAAGGGACTACCGCACACAGATACGCAGTATTTT

V gene: TRBV6-6
J gene: TRBJ2-3
CDR3 length: 16
clone size: .
D gene: .
CDR3 protein: CASTLLGGTGTDTQYF
CDR3 DNA: TGTGCCAGCACCCTGCTGGGCGGGACTGGCACAGATACGCAGTATTTT

V gene: TRBV19
J gene: TRBJ2-1
CDR3 length: 13
clone size: .
D gene: .
CDR3 protein: CASGWADYNEQFF
CDR3 DNA: TGTGCCAGCGGATGGGCCGACTACAATGAGCAGTTCTTC

V gene: TRBV21-1
J gene: TRBJ2-7
CDR3 length: 15
clone size: .
D gene: .
CDR3 protein: CASSPPGTATYEQYF
CDR3 DNA: TGTGCCAGCAGCCCCCCCGGGACAGCGACCTACGAGCAGTACTTC

V gene: TRBV6-5
J gene: TRBJ2-7
CDR3 length: 13
clone size: .
D gene: TRBD1
CDR3 protein: CASGPTGSSEQYF
CDR3 DNA: TGTGCCAGCGGGCCGACAGGGTCGTCCGAGCAGTACTTC

V gene: TRBV5-5
J gene: TRBJ2-7
CDR3 length: 14
clone size: few
D gene: TRBD2
CDR3 protein: CASSETSGRYEQYF
CDR3 DNA: TGTGCCAGCAGCGAGACTAGCGGGCGCTACGAGCAGTACTTC

V gene: TRBV28
J gene: TRBJ2-7
CDR3 length: 13
clone size: .
D gene: .
CDR3 protein: CASRGSSPYEQYF
CDR3 DNA: TGTGCCAGCAGGGGCAGTTCGCCCTACGAGCAGTACTTC

V gene: TRBV7-2
J gene: TRBJ2-7
CDR3 length: 13
clone size: .
D gene: .
CDR3 protein: CASSPTRNYEQYF
CDR3 DNA: TGTGCCAGCAGCCCAACAAGAAACTACGAGCAGTACTTC

V gene: TRBV5-6
J gene: TRBJ2-1
CDR3 length: 17
clone size: .
D gene: TRBD2
CDR3 protein: CASSLAPGAGSYNEQFF
CDR3 DNA: TGTGCCAGCAGCTTGGCGCCTGGAGCGGGGTCTTACAATGAGCAGTTCTTC

V gene: TRBV5-5
J gene: TRBJ2-7
CDR3 length: 16
clone size: .
D gene: .
CDR3 protein: CASSLGGLRAAYEQYF
CDR3 DNA: TGTGCCAGCAGCTTGGGGGGCCTTCGGGCAGCCTACGAGCAGTACTTC

V gene: TRBV7-2
J gene: TRBJ2-1
CDR3 length: 16
clone size: .
D gene: .
CDR3 protein: CASSLGSSSAYNEQFF
CDR3 DNA: TGTGCCAGCAGCTTAGGTTCGTCTAGCGCTTACAATGAGCAGTTCTTC

V gene: TRBV4-1
J gene: TRBJ2-1
CDR3 length: 16
clone size: .
D gene: .
CDR3 protein: CASSPLLESSYNEQFF
CDR3 DNA: TGCGCCAGCAGCCCGCTTCTAGAATCGTCCTACAATGAGCAGTTCTTC

V gene: TRBV5-5
J gene: TRBJ2-3
CDR3 length: 15
clone size: .
D gene: TRBD2
CDR3 protein: CASSLRWGGTDTQYF
CDR3 DNA: TGTGCCAGCAGCTTGCGGTGGGGAGGGACAGATACGCAGTATTTT

V gene: TRBV19
J gene: TRBJ2-1
CDR3 length: 13
clone size: .
D gene: .
CDR3 protein: CASSLPDYNEQFF
CDR3 DNA: TGTGCCAGTAGTTTACCAGACTACAATGAGCAGTTCTTC

V gene: TRBV2
J gene: TRBJ2-5
CDR3 length: 14
clone size: .
D gene: .
CDR3 protein: CASSGGLTQETQYF
CDR3 DNA: TGTGCCAGCAGTGGGGGACTTACCCAAGAGACCCAGTACTTC

V gene: TRBV19
J gene: TRBJ2-7
CDR3 length: 15
clone size: .
D gene: TRBD2
CDR3 protein: CATRQTSGQPYEQYF
CDR3 DNA: TGTGCCACCCGGCAAACTAGCGGGCAACCCTACGAGCAGTACTTC

V gene: TRBV4-2
J gene: TRBJ1-2
CDR3 length: 14
clone size: .
D gene: .
CDR3 protein: CASSLQGSGDGYTF
CDR3 DNA: TGTGCCAGCAGCCTCCAGGGGTCAGGGGATGGCTACACCTTC

V gene: TRBV7-2
J gene: TRBJ2-7
CDR3 length: 15
clone size: .
D gene: TRBD2
CDR3 protein: CASSPRARDYYEQYF
CDR3 DNA: TGTGCCAGCAGCCCCCGAGCCAGGGACTACTACGAGCAGTACTTC

V gene: TRBV6-1
J gene: TRBJ1-3
CDR3 length: 18
clone size: .
D gene: TRBD1
CDR3 protein: CASSERDRGSRSGNTIYF
CDR3 DNA: TGTGCCAGCAGTGAAAGGGACAGGGGGAGTAGATCTGGAAACACCATATATTTT

V gene: TRBV28
J gene: TRBJ2-1
CDR3 length: 15
clone size: .
D gene: TRBD2
CDR3 protein: CASSRSGTSGYEQFF
CDR3 DNA: TGTGCCAGCAGTCGCTCCGGGACTAGTGGCTATGAGCAGTTCTTC

V gene: TRBV7-2
J gene: TRBJ1-3
CDR3 length: 14
clone size: once
D gene: TRBD1
CDR3 protein: CASSSDRGGNTIYF
CDR3 DNA: TGTGCCAGCAGCTCGGACAGGGGTGGAAACACCATATATTTT

V gene: TRBV10-3
J gene: TRBJ2-7
CDR3 length: 15
clone size: .
D gene: TRBD2
CDR3 protein: CAIRTGTSGFYEQYF
CDR3 DNA: TGTGCCATCAGGACTGGGACTAGCGGTTTCTACGAGCAGTACTTC

V gene: TRBV6-6
J gene: TRBJ2-7
CDR3 length: 14
clone size: .
D gene: .
CDR3 protein: CASSGSASSYEQYF
CDR3 DNA: TGTGCCAGCAGTGGTAGCGCGAGCTCCTACGAGCAGTACTTC

V gene: TRBV5-1
J gene: TRBJ1-1
CDR3 length: 17
clone size: .
D gene: TRBD1
CDR3 protein: CASSVKPLGTGNTEAFF
CDR3 DNA: TGCGCCAGCAGCGTTAAACCCCTGGGGACAGGGAACACTGAAGCTTTCTTT

V gene: TRBV30
J gene: TRBJ1-1
CDR3 length: 11
clone size: .
D gene: .
CDR3 protein: CAWSNELEAFF
CDR3 DNA: TGTGCCTGGAGTAACGAATTGGAGGCTTTCTTT

V gene: TRBV5-5
J gene: TRBJ2-7
CDR3 length: 16
clone size: .
D gene: .
CDR3 protein: CASSLTAGRTSYEQYF
CDR3 DNA: TGTGCCAGCAGCCTCACAGCTGGGAGAACGTCCTACGAGCAGTACTTC